This is a list of T cell receptor beta chains from one sample in a study of cytomegalovirus exposure and HLA in healthy donors. Sequencing was performed with immunoSEQ multiplex PCR; in TCRdb, only in-frame clones are kept and a portion is missing. The table has roughly 190,000 clones, about four fifths seen once. Sequenced sample: PBMCs. The receptors shown here come from a young woman in good health and CMV-seronegative. The CDR3 runs from the conserved cysteine through the conserved F or W. A D gene is named only where the DNA matches it firmly. Clone size, where shown, is once, few, many, or a class for clones that have expanded.

TRBJ2-3,TRBV9,.,.,TGTGCCAGCAGCGGCCGAAATGAGCGGGTCACAGATACGCAGTATTTT,CASSGRNERVTDTQYF
TRBJ2-3,TRBV27,TRBD1,.,TGTGCCAGCACCCCCCTGACAGGGAAGCATACGCAGTATTTT,CASTPLTGKHTQYF
TRBJ1-1,TRBV6-5,.,.,TGTGCCAGCAGTTACTCTACAGGCATGAACACTGAAGCTTTCTTT,CASSYSTGMNTEAFF
TRBJ2-4,TRBV7-6,.,.,TGTGCCAGCAGCCCGGTCGGGGGACTAGCCAAAAACATTCAGTACTTC,CASSPVGGLAKNIQYF
TRBJ2-4,TRBV19,.,.,TGTGCCAGTAGAGAGGAGGGAGGGGGGCTAGCCAAAAACATTCAGTACTTC,CASREEGGGLAKNIQYF
TRBJ2-1,TRBV27,.,.,TGTGCCAGCAGTTTTTCGACGGGCTCCTACAATGAGCAGTTCTTC,CASSFSTGSYNEQFF
TRBJ2-7,TRBV19,TRBD2,once,TGTGCCAGTAGTATGCTAGCGGGCACCTCCTACGAGCAGTACTTC,CASSMLAGTSYEQYF
TRBJ1-1,TRBV2,.,few,TGTGCCAGCAGTGGACAGTTTGCTTTCTTT,CASSGQFAFF
TRBJ1-1,TRBV28,TRBD1,.,TGTGCCAGCAGTTTGGCCAGGGACAGGGGGCGAGAGGCTTTCTTT,CASSLARDRGREAFF
TRBJ1-2,TRBV9,.,.,TGTGCCAGCAGCGCCAGGGGCTATGGCTACACCTTC,CASSARGYGYTF
TRBJ2-7,TRBV7-2,.,once,TGTGCCAGCAGCCCCCTCGCAGGGGCAAACGAGCAGTACTTC,CASSPLAGANEQYF
TRBJ2-6,TRBV9,TRBD2,.,TGTGCCAGCAGCGCGGGACTAGCGGGAACTTACTCTGGGGCCAACGTCCTGACTTTC,CASSAGLAGTYSGANVLTF
TRBJ2-1,TRBV7-9,TRBD1,.,TGTGCCAGCAGCTTACGGACAGGGGGCTACAATGAGCAGTTCTTC,CASSLRTGGYNEQFF
TRBJ1-1,TRBV18,.,.,TGTGCCAGCTCACAAGGGAGCGGGAACACTGAAGCTTTCTTT,CASSQGSGNTEAFF
TRBJ2-1,TRBV27,TRBD2,.,TGTGCCAGCAGCCCACTAGCGGGAGAGAACAATGAGCAGTTCTTC,CASSPLAGENNEQFF
TRBJ2-7,TRBV4-1,TRBD1,once,TGCGCCAGCAGCCCATCGGGGACAGGTATCGAGCAGTACTTC,CASSPSGTGIEQYF
TRBJ1-2,TRBV7-2,.,.,TGTGCCAGCAGCTTTCCTCGGCAGGGGCAAGGCTACACCTTC,CASSFPRQGQGYTF
TRBJ2-3,TRBV9,TRBD1,.,TGTGCCAGCAGCAACAGACAGGGGGGAAACACAGATACGCAGTATTTT,CASSNRQGGNTDTQYF
TRBJ1-1,TRBV11-3,.,few,TGTGCCAGCAGCTTAGGGCGGCGGGGGCCTGAAGCTTTCTTT,CASSLGRRGPEAFF